The 5 T cell receptor beta chains presented below share a single source sample, sequenced in a study of regulatory T cells in long-lasting Graves disease. Building of the TCR beta libraries involved iRepertoire HTBI primers and Arm-PCR of CDR3 regions. TCRdb re-called the multiplex PCR reads with MiXCR, one entry per CDR3 protein. The sample comprises fewer than 550,000 distinct CDR3 sequences, roughly 15% of which are singletons, and under 30% rests with the top ten. Time point defined: newly diagnosed GD, antithyroid drugs for less than 3 months. Researchers made the TCR library from RNA that was extracted from PBMCs. These same data were also listed under a study on T cells in Graves' hyperthyroidism and ophthalmopathy.

Sample: peripheral blood mononuclear cells (PBMCs), taken at new diagnosis, from a patient treated with antithyroid drugs. These receptors were taken from a woman younger than 30 with Graves disease.

The rearrangement joins TRBV5-1 to TRBJ2-1; D is undetermined. CDR3 length: 13 amino acids. V was trimmed by 4 bases and J by 2 bases, leaving 7 bases between them. Germline CDR1 SGHRS, CDR2 YFSETQ. The CDR3 DNA is TGCGCCAGCAGCCCGACCCCCTACAATGAGCAGTTCTTC. This encodes CASSPTPYNEQFF. Supplemented by reference TRBV5-1 and TRBJ2-1, the full variable domain reads KAGVTQTPRYLIKTRGQQVTLSCSPISGHRSVSWYQQTPGQGLQFLFEYFSETQRNKGNFPGRFSGRQFSNSRSEMNVSTLELGDSALYLCASSPTPYNEQFFGPGTRLTVL.

This clonotype was detected only a few times. The rearrangement uses TRBV12-3 or TRBV12-4 and TRBJ1-5, with 9 bases aligning to TRBD1. The CDR3 is made up of 16 amino acids. The ends lost 6 bases at V and 5 bases at J; junction bases unmatched: 11. The CDR3 DNA is TGTGCCAGCAGAAACTCGGGACAGGGCTTCGATCAGCCCCAGCATTTT. Its translation is CASRNSGQGFDQPQHF.

J is TRBJ1-2 and V is TRBV4-3; D is uncertain. CDR3 length equals 15 residues. Germline CDR1 and CDR2: LGHNA and YSLEER. With 1 base removed from V and 7 bases from J, the gap between germline ends came to 16 bases. This CDR3 is CASSQAPGGRSGYTF. The CDR3 DNA follows: TGCGCCAGCAGCCAAGCCCCGGGAGGGAGAAGTGGCTACACCTTC.

This clonotype appeared many times. V and J are TRBV20-1 and TRBJ2-3; unclear D gene. The CDR3 totals 14 residues. In germline, CDR1 is DFQATT, CDR2 SNEGSKA (reference sequence). Trimming removed 0 bases at V and 7 bases at J, with 14 bases between. The CDR3 DNA is TGCAGTGCTAGAGATCGTAGGGCAGGCTATACGCAGTATTTT. Translating gives CSARDRRAGYTQYF.

The count of this clonotype is one. A much larger clone lies one base from this, so it may be a read error. The genes are TRBV28 and TRBJ2-3, with 7 nucleotides matching TRBD2. Germline V gives CDR1 MDHEN, CDR2 SYDVKM. With V trimmed by 3 bases and J by 2 bases, 8 bases remained unmatched. The CDR3 extends over 16 amino acids. Written as DNA, the CDR3 is TGTGCCAGCAGTTTTGCGACTAGCTGTTACACAGATACGCAGTATTTT. Translated, it gives CASSFATSCYTDTQYF.